This T cell receptor (beta chain) was profiled in a study of blood T cell repertoires in COVID-19. Each participant's cohort was designated according to participant-reported clinical history. Here immunoSEQ multiplex PCR was the method, and the copy in TCRdb shows in-frame clones only, minus some. Of some 400,000 clones in the sample, roughly nine tenths were seen once. The length of the CDR3 is 13 residues. CDR1 and CDR2 (germline): WSHSY, SAAADI. The J segment lost 4 bases and the V segment lost 6 bases, leaving 5 bases of the junction unmatched. Sequencing used PBMCs or T cells enriched from blood (not recorded which). This chain uses TRBV10-2 with TRBJ1-2; the match to TRBD1 covers 7 bases. The sequence derives from a man aged 30-40 years who had recovered from COVID-19. The CDR3 reads CASRPQGVYGYTF. The DNA for the CDR3 is TGCGCCAGCAGACCCCAGGGGGTCTATGGCTACACCTTC.